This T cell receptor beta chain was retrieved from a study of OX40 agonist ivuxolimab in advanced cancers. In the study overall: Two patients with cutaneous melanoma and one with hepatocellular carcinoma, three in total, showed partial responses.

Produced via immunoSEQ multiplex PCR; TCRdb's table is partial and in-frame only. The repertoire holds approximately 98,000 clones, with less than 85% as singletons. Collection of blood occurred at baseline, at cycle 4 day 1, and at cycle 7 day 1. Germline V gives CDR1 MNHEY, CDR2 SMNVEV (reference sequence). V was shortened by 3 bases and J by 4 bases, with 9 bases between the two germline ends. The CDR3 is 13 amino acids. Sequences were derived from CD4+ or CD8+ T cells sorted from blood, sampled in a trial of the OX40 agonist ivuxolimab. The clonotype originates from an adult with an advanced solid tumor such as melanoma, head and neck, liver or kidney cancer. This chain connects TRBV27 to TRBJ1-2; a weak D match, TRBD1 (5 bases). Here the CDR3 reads CASSLSGSYGYTF. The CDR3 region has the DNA TGTGCCAGCAGTTTGTCAGGGAGCTATGGCTACACCTTC.